The 31 T cell receptor beta chains below were found in one sample sequenced in a study of shared clonotypes between healthy human individuals. Generated by immunoSEQ multiplex PCR, the TCRdb table keeps only in-frame clones and is missing some. The profile shows over 850,000 clones, 75% to 85% of them singletons. The sequenced sample consisted of memory CD4+ T cells from PBMCs. Subset here: CD45RA-negative fraction. The receptors come from a man aged 18 to 29 in good health. Some clones in this sample may be carry-over from other donors' samples.

With regard to this clone: This sequence is one base from a far larger clone and is likely a read error. Within the sample, other DNA sequences also encode this same CDR3. The chain has TRBV7-3 and TRBJ2-1; D ambiguous. V was pared by 2 bases and J by 3 bases, with 2 bases between. The CDR3 has 12 residues. Germline CDR1 reads SGHTA; CDR2 reads FQGTGA. In DNA form, the CDR3 reads TGTGCCAGCAGCTTAGGCTACAATGAGCAGTTCTTC. Translation gives CASSLGYNEQFF.

The CDR3 loop reads CASSPPRVAEVEQYF. In DNA form, the CDR3 reads TGCGCCAGCAGCCCCCCCCGAGTCGCGGAAGTTGAGCAGTACTTC. The genes are TRBV5-1 and TRBJ2-7, with D unclear. The germline V and J ends were trimmed by 4 bases and 7 bases, with 21 bases remaining between them. Germline V gene data show CDR1 as SGHRS and CDR2 as YFSETQ. The CDR3 sequence is 15 residues long.

This clone has more than one count but fewer than ten. This chain uses TRBV6-5 with TRBJ2-7, with TRBD1 identical over 8 bases. Per the germline V gene, CDR1 is MNHEY and CDR2 is SVGAGI. The CDR3 length is 15 residues. V gave up 6 bases and J gave up 1 base; unmatched junction bases: 8. DNA for the CDR3: TGTGCCAGCAGCGGACCTAGACAGGGGTCCTACGAGCAGTACTTC. It encodes CASSGPRQGSYEQYF.

V usage is TRBV27 and J usage is TRBJ2-3; 9 bases align to TRBD1. The CDR3 is 15 amino acids. Per the germline V gene, CDR1 is MNHEY and CDR2 is SMNVEV (reference sequence). The V segment lost 5 bases and the J segment 2 bases; nucleotides outside the gene matches: 5. The CDR3 nucleotides are TGTGCCAGCAGTCGGAGGACAGGGGCCACAGATACGCAGTATTTT. The encoded protein is CASSRRTGATDTQYF.

J is TRBJ2-3 and V is TRBV5-4; tentative D call: TRBD2 (6 bases). The V and J ends lost 1 base and 3 bases respectively, with 15 bases between them. Germline lookup yields CDR1 SGHNT and CDR2 YYREEE (reference sequence). The CDR3 contains 16 residues. CDR3 nucleotide sequence: TGTGCCAGCAGCTTGATGGCGGGACGGCTGACAGATACGCAGTATTTT. This gives the protein CASSLMAGRLTDTQYF.

The chain has TRBV11-3 and TRBJ2-1; TRBD2 agrees at 8 bases. From germline, CDR1 is SGHNT and CDR2 YENEEA. J lost 0 bases, V lost 4 bases, and 2 bases had no gene match. The CDR3 contains 15 residues. The CDR3, as DNA: TGTGCCAGCAGCTCGAGCGGGAGCTCCTACAATGAGCAGTTCTTC. Translated: CASSSSGSSYNEQFF.

CDR3 sequence reads: CASSHPGGNEQFF. The CDR3 DNA reads TGCGCCAGCAGTCATCCGGGAGGGAATGAGCAGTTCTTC. The rearrangement uses TRBV23-1 and TRBJ2-1; 8 bases map to TRBD2. TRBV23-1 is reported as an ORF; its role is uncertain. The CDR3 is 13 amino acids. V was clipped by 3 bases and J by 7 bases; unmatched bases: 2.

The J gene is TRBJ1-4, the V gene TRBV27; possibly TRBD1 for D (5 bases). Germline-derived CDR1 and CDR2 are MNHEY and SMNVEV (reference sequence). The CDR3 extends over 15 amino acids. V shed 6 bases and J shed 10 bases, with 21 bases lying between them. CDR3 residues: CASSQSSRGWGKLFF. The CDR3 bases are TGTGCCAGCAGCCAATCTTCCCGGGGGTGGGGAAAACTGTTTTTT.

The genes are TRBV7-6 and TRBJ2-5; TRBD2 is a possible D gene (5 bases). With 2 bases removed from V and 2 bases from J, the gap between germline ends came to 15 bases. This CDR3 spans 16 amino acids. Germline V CDR1 and CDR2: SGHVS, FNYEAQ. The CDR3 spells CASSLWVGSVQETQYF. The CDR3 nucleotides read TGTGCCAGCAGCTTATGGGTAGGGAGCGTACAAGAGACCCAGTACTTC.

The CDR3 loop reads CASSSTGQMYEQYF. Written as DNA, the CDR3 is TGTGCCAGCAGTTCGACGGGACAGATGTACGAGCAGTACTTC. The genes are TRBV6-1 and TRBJ2-7; 7 bases align to TRBD1. Germline CDR1 and CDR2: MNHNS and SASEGT. This CDR3 has 14 residues. The V segment lost 5 bases and the J segment 4 bases; nucleotides outside the gene matches: 8.

The sample holds many counts of this clone. The genes are TRBV18 and TRBJ2-7; D call uncertain. Germline CDR1 is KGHSH and CDR2 is LQKENI. The CDR3 spans 12 residues. Trimming pared 3 bases from V and 2 bases from J, leaving 5 bases between. DNA for the CDR3: TGTGCCAGCTCACCCTCCACCTACGAGCAGTACTTC. Residues: CASSPSTYEQYF.

About this clone: A far larger clone differs by one base, so this is likely a read error. Other nucleotide sequences in the sample specify the same CDR3. This chain joins TRBV2 and TRBJ2-7; tentatively, D is TRBD2 (6 bases). With 10 bases removed from V and 1 base from J, the gap between germline ends came to 20 bases. This CDR3 comprises 15 residues. The germline V gene has CDR1 SNHLY and CDR2 FYNNEI. The CDR3 here is CATPGASGRSYEQYF. In nucleotides, the CDR3 is TGTGCCACACCCGGGGCTAGTGGGAGGTCCTACGAGCAGTACTTC.

The chain has TRBV9 and TRBJ2-3, with D unclear. The V end lost 3 bases, the J end lost 5 bases, and 10 bases lay between the germline ends. The CDR3 totals 13 residues. Germline V lookup: CDR1 SGDLS, CDR2 YYNGEE. CDR3 sequence reads: CASSALDLDTQYF. The DNA for the CDR3 is TGTGCCAGCAGCGCCCTAGACTTAGATACGCAGTATTTT.

The V call is TRBV28, the J call TRBJ2-4, with D perhaps matching TRBD2 (6 bases). Trimming took off 4 bases at V and 0 bases at J, with 10 bases between the two ends. Per germline, CDR1 MDHEN and CDR2 SYDVKM. The CDR3 contains 15 residues. The DNA for the CDR3 is TGTGCCAGCAGTTGGGGCGGGGTAGCCAAAAACATTCAGTACTTC. As protein: CASSWGGVAKNIQYF.

The chain's CDR3 is CASSQSPGFTEAFF. CDR3 DNA sequence: TGTGCCAGCAGTCAGTCCCCAGGGTTCACTGAAGCTTTCTTT. The chain couples TRBV28 to TRBJ1-1, with D possibly being TRBD1 (5 bases). CDR1 MDHEN and CDR2 SYDVKM come from the germline V gene. This CDR3 has 14 residues. V gave up 5 bases and J gave up 4 bases, with 14 bases separating them.

CDR3 nucleotide sequence: TGCAGCGTTGCTAAGGAAGGCGAAAAACTGTTTTTT. This encodes CSVAKEGEKLFF. This sequence joins TRBV29-1 and TRBJ1-4, with D uncertain. The ends were cut back, 4 bases at V and 8 bases at J, with 11 bases in the middle. Germline V CDR1 and CDR2: SQVTM, ANQGSEA. The CDR3 has 12 residues.

The chain is built from TRBV19 and TRBJ2-1, with 9 positions matching TRBD1. The ends lost 5 bases at V and 5 bases at J; junction bases unmatched: 7. CDR3 length equals 15 residues. Germline CDR1 and CDR2: LNHDA and SQIVND (reference sequence). CDR3 residues: CASSPRDRVDNEQFF. The CDR3, as DNA: TGTGCCAGTAGTCCCCGGGACAGGGTTGACAATGAGCAGTTCTTC.

V and J are TRBV7-3 and TRBJ2-3, with 9 bases fitting TRBD1. The V and J ends lost 1 base and 1 base, in that order; junction bases with no gene match: 6. Germline values: CDR1 SGHTA, CDR2 FQGTGA. The CDR3 totals 17 residues. The DNA for the CDR3 is TGTGCCAGCAGCTTAAAACTGGGACAGGGTGGCACAGATACGCAGTATTTT. Translating it yields CASSLKLGQGGTDTQYF. The full variable domain, rest sourced from reference TRBV7-3 and TRBJ2-3, is GAGVSQTPSNKVTEKGKYVELRCDPISGHTALYWYRQSLGQGPEFLIYFQGTGAADDSGLPNDRFFAVRPEGSVSTLKIQRTERGDSAVYLCASSLKLGQGGTDTQYFGPGTRLTVL.

V is TRBV14 and J is TRBJ2-6; possible D gene TRBD2, 5 bases. Trimming took 4 bases from V and 4 from J, leaving 17 bases between them. Germline lookup yields CDR1 SGHDN and CDR2 FVKESK. The CDR3 runs to 17 residues. DNA for the CDR3: TGTGCCAGCAGCCCGATTCTCCGGGCTAGCGGGGCCAACGTCCTGACTTTC. As protein: CASSPILRASGANVLTF.

The chain carries TRBV9 and TRBJ2-7; D may be TRBD2 (6 bases). With 5 bases removed from V and 0 bases from J, the gap between germline ends came to 9 bases. This CDR3 is 13 amino acids long. The germline V gene encodes CDR1 SGDLS and CDR2 YYNGEE. CDR3 sequence: CASSEGGSYEQYF. CDR3 DNA sequence: TGTGCCAGCAGTGAGGGAGGCTCCTACGAGCAGTACTTC.

As regards this clone: A much larger clone lies one base from this, so it may be a read error. This sequence joins TRBV7-6 and TRBJ2-5; D is unclear. Trimming left V 1 base short and J 6 bases short, with 3 bases between. Looked up from germline, CDR1 is SGHVS and CDR2 is FNYEAQ. The CDR3 is made up of 11 amino acids. This chain's CDR3 is CASSLGQTQYF. The CDR3 DNA sequence: TGTGCCAGCAGCTTAGGGCAGACCCAGTACTTC.

V usage is TRBV21-1 and J usage is TRBJ2-7; no DNA check was done on the table's D call, TRBD1. TRBV21-1 is reported as a pseudogene. CDR3 length equals 13 residues. CDR3 in DNA: TGTGCCAGCAGCATGCGACAGGCCCCAGAGCAGTACTTC. Protein sequence: CASSMRQAPEQYF.

The V gene is TRBV28, the J gene TRBJ1-1, with a tentative D call TRBD1 (5 bases). V dropped 5 bases and J dropped 12 bases, with 16 bases sitting between them. CDR1 and CDR2 (germline): MDHEN, SYDVKM. There are 12 residues in the CDR3. This CDR3 is CASSPPQGTTFF. The DNA of the CDR3 is TGTGCCAGCAGTCCCCCGCAGGGCACAACTTTCTTT.

The V and J genes are TRBV29-1 and TRBJ2-1, with a possible D match to TRBD2 (7 bases). This CDR3 is 15 amino acids long. Germline V gene sequence: CDR1 SQVTM, CDR2 ANQGSEA. Trimming removed 7 bases at V and 1 base at J, with 17 bases between. The DNA of the CDR3 is TGCAGCGCTTACAGGGAGGGGGTATCCTACAATGAGCAGTTCTTC. Its protein is CSAYREGVSYNEQFF.

The gene calls are TRBV5-1 and TRBJ1-4; D possibly corresponds to TRBD1 (5 bases). CDR3 size: 15 residues. The V end was cut by 4 bases, the J end by 4 bases, with 14 bases between. The germline CDR1 and CDR2 sequences are SGHRS and YFSETQ. CDR3 DNA: TGCGCCAGCAGCCTCGGGGCGGGGTATAATGAAAAACTGTTTTTT. It yields the protein CASSLGAGYNEKLFF.

This chain uses TRBV2 with TRBJ1-1; no definite D call. The CDR3 has 12 amino acids. Per germline, CDR1 SNHLY and CDR2 FYNNEI. The CDR3 DNA sequence: TGTGCTTCCCTTAGGGTTAACACTGAAGCTTTCTTT. Protein sequence: CASLRVNTEAFF. Full variable domain (outside the CDR3, taken from reference TRBV2 and TRBJ1-1): EPEVTQTPSHQVTQMGQEVILRCVPISNHLYFYWYRQILGQKVEFLVSFYNNEISEKSEIFDDQFSVERPDGSNFTLKIRSTKLEDSAMYFCASLRVNTEAFFGQGTRLTVV.

V is TRBV5-4 and J is TRBJ1-1, with D possibly being TRBD1 (6 bases). Germline CDR1 SGHNT, CDR2 YYREEE (reference sequence). The CDR3 length is 14 residues. Trimming took off 1 base at V and 2 bases at J, with 9 bases between the two ends. DNA of the CDR3: TGTGCCAGCAGCTTGAGGGACATCAACACTGAAGCTTTCTTT. This sequence encodes CASSLRDINTEAFF.

This sequence joins TRBV25-1 and TRBJ1-2, with D uncertain. V lost 3 bases, J lost 1 base, and 15 bases lay in between. This CDR3 has 16 amino acids. The germline gives CDR1 MGHDK, CDR2 SYGVNS. The CDR3 DNA sequence: TGTGCCAGCAGTGAGATGGGGAGCAGCCGTAACTATGGCTACACCTTC. This sequence encodes CASSEMGSSRNYGYTF.

The chain has TRBV2 and TRBJ2-1; the D is unclear. The V end was cut by 6 bases, the J end by 0 bases, with 12 bases between. Germline V gene data show CDR1 as SNHLY and CDR2 as FYNNEI. CDR3 length equals 15 residues. CDR3 sequence (DNA): TGTGCCAGCAGACTTCTCAGAAGCTCCTACAATGAGCAGTTCTTC. This gives the protein CASRLLRSSYNEQFF. The variable domain in full, with the rest retrieved from reference TRBV2 and TRBJ2-1, is EPEVTQTPSHQVTQMGQEVILRCVPISNHLYFYWYRQILGQKVEFLVSFYNNEISEKSEIFDDQFSVERPDGSNFTLKIRSTKLEDSAMYFCASRLLRSSYNEQFFGPGTRLTVL.

V usage is TRBV30 and J usage is TRBJ1-2; 7 bases match TRBD1. This CDR3 is built from 12 residues. Germline V lookup: CDR1 GTSNPN, CDR2 SVGIG (reference sequence). V trimming: 3 bases; J trimming: 8 bases; junction bases outside the gene matches: 6. The CDR3 bases are TGTGCCTGGAGAGGACAGGCTACCGGCTACACCTTC. Its translation: CAWRGQATGYTF. Full variable domain (remainder filled in from reference TRBV30 and TRBJ1-2): SQTIHQWPATLVQPVGSPLSLECTVEGTSNPNLYWYRQAAGRGLQLLFYSVGIGQISSEVPQNLSASRPQDRQFILSSKKLLLSDSGFYLCAWRGQATGYTFGSGTRLTVV.

The rearrangement links TRBV10-3 to TRBJ2-7; 7 bases are shared with TRBD2. The germline V gene encodes CDR1 ENHRY and CDR2 SYGVKD. This CDR3 comprises 13 residues. Trimming took 4 bases from V and 2 from J; bases not matched to a gene: 2. CDR3 sequence reads: CAISAGRAYEQYF. CDR3 nucleotides: TGTGCCATCAGTGCGGGGAGGGCCTACGAGCAGTACTTC.